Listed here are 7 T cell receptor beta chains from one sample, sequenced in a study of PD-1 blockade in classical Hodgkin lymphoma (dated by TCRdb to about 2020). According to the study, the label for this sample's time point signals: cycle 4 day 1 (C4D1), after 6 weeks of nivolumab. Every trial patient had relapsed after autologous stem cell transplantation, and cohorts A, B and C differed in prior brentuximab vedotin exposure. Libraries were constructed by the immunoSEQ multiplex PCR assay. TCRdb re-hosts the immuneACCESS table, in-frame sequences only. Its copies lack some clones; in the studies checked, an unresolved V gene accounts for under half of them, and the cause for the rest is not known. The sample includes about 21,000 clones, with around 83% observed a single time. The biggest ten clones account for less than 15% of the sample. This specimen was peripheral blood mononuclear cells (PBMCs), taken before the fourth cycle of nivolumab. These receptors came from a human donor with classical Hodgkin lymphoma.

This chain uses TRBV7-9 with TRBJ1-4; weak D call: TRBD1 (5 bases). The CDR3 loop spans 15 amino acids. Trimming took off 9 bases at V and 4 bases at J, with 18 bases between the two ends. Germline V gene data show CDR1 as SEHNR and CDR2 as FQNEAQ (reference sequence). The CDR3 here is CASNPGTAVNEKLFF. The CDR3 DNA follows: TGTGCCAGTAACCCTGGGACGGCCGTTAATGAAAAACTGTTTTTT.

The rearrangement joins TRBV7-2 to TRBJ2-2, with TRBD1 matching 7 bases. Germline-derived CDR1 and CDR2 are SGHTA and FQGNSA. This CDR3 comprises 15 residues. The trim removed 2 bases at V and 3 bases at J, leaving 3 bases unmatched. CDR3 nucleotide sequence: TGTGCCAGCAGCTTATTAGGGGGCGACACCGGGGAGCTGTTTTTT. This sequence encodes CASSLLGGDTGELFF.

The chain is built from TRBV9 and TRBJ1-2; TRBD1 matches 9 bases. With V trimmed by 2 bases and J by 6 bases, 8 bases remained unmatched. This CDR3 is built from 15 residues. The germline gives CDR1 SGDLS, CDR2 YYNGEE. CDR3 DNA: TGTGCCAGCAGCGTGTCGCAGGGGGACAGGGATGGCTACACCTTC. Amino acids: CASSVSQGDRDGYTF.

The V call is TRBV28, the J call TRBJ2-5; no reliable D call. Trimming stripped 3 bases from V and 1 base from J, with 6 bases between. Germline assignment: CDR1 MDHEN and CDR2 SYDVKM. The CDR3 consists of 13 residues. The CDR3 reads CASSFPSQETQYF. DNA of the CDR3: TGTGCCAGCAGTTTTCCGAGCCAAGAGACCCAGTACTTC.

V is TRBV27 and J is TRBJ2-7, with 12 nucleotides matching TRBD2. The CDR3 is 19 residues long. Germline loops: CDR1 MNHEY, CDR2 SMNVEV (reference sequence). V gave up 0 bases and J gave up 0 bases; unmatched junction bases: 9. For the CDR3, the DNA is TGTGCCAGCAGTTTATCGGTAGGACTAGCGGGGCCTTACTCCTACGAGCAGTACTTC. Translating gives CASSLSVGLAGPYSYEQYF.

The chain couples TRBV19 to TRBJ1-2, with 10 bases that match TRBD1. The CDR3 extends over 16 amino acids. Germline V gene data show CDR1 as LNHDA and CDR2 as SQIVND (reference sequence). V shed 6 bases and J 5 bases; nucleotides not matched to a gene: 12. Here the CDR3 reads CASSVPRGTGDYGYTF. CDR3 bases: TGTGCCAGTAGCGTACCGAGGGGGACAGGGGATTATGGCTACACCTTC. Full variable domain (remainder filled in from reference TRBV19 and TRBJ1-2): DGGITQSPKYLFRKEGQNVTLSCEQNLNHDAMYWYRQDPGQGLRLIYYSQIVNDFQKGDIAEGYSVSREKKESFPLTVTSAQKNPTAFYLCASSVPRGTGDYGYTFGSGTRLTVV.

CDR3: CASSPRGGSGNEQFF. The DNA of the CDR3 is TGTGCCAGCTCACCGAGGGGGGGCTCGGGGAATGAGCAGTTCTTC. The gene calls are TRBV18 and TRBJ2-1, with D possibly being TRBD2 (7 bases). V was shortened by 3 bases and J by 7 bases, with 16 bases between the two germline ends. In germline, CDR1 is KGHSH, CDR2 LQKENI. The CDR3 spans 15 residues.